This T cell receptor beta chain derives from a study of T cells after yellow fever vaccination. UMIs were added to TCR cDNA along with a universal primer site when it was made by 5'RACE template switching. Each CDR3 protein gets one entry after TCRdb re-called the 5' RACE reads with MiXCR. This sample has approximately 580,000 distinct CDR3 sequences; roughly 17% occur once, and the top ten carry about 18%. The CDR3 runs to 14 residues. The ends were cut back, 2 bases at V and 6 bases at J, with 13 bases in the middle. CDR1 is MNHNS, CDR2 SASEGT, per germline. The table lists this clonotype with a few counts.

The TCR originated in a man aged 18 to 35 who received the YFV17D yellow fever vaccine. The sample in question was PBMCs, obtained about 5 days after the first yellow fever vaccination. The chain recombines TRBV6-1 with TRBJ1-1; D unresolved. The CDR3 DNA reads TGTGCCAGCAGTGAAATCGGAGGGAGGCCTGAAGCTTTCTTT. Amino acid sequence: CASSEIGGRPEAFF.